This T cell receptor (beta chain) was retrieved from a study of cytomegalovirus exposure and HLA in healthy donors. In the study overall: Ancestry clustering placed around 80% of over 300 genotyped donors in the Caucasian-associated cluster.

This clone was found once. Its antigen is undetermined. Study-level points and caveats: Cytomegalovirus association was listed for about 180 TCR beta chains. Under in vitro conditions, three CMV-associated chains were confirmed as specific for CMV antigens.

The germline gives CDR1 SGHTA, CDR2 FQGNSA. The length of the CDR3 is 13 residues. Between the trimmed V and J ends, which lost 6 bases and 12 bases, there was a span of 17 bases. At collection, donors were nominally healthy, but unrecorded immune exposures were probable. PCR involved 60 Vbeta and 13 Jbeta primers. Using immunoSEQ multiplex PCR, the repertoire was profiled, and TCRdb retains in-frame clones only, with some absent. The sample holds under 150,000 clones; around four fifths are singletons and the top ten take more than 1.5%. This chain uses TRBV7-2 with TRBJ1-4, with a possible D match to TRBD1 (5 bases). Sequencing was performed on PBMCs. This clonotype originated in a middle-aged man in good health and CMV-seronegative. This CDR3 is CASSPGGLPQLFF. CDR3 coding DNA: TGTGCCAGCAGTCCTGGGGGACTTCCGCAACTGTTTTTT.